Listed here are 21 T cell receptor beta chains from one sample, sequenced in a study of T cells after yellow fever vaccination. TCRdb independently ran MiXCR on the 5' RACE reads; one entry per CDR3 protein. The table lists 200,000 to 250,000 distinct CDR3 sequences, 2.5% to 3.5% of them singletons. Sequenced material: CD4+ T cells sorted from PBMCs, taken 10 days after the yellow fever booster vaccination. All receptors come from a man between 18 and 29 years old who received the YFV17D yellow fever vaccine.

The gene calls are TRBV18 and TRBJ2-5; 9 bases are a match to TRBD2. The CDR3 extends over 14 amino acids. The germline CDR1 and CDR2 sequences are KGHSH and LQKENI. The J segment lost 5 bases and the V segment lost 5 bases, leaving 6 bases of the junction unmatched. The CDR3 DNA is TGTGCCAGCTCAGAAGGACTAGCGACGGAGACCCAGTACTTC. This gives the protein CASSEGLATETQYF.

The chain couples TRBV19 to TRBJ2-3, with D possibly matching TRBD2 (6 bases). There are 16 residues in the CDR3. Trimming stripped 8 bases from V and 0 bases from J, with 18 bases between. Per the germline V gene, CDR1 is LNHDA and CDR2 is SQIVND (reference sequence). The CDR3 spells CASYGRGIDSTDTQYF. The CDR3 coding sequence is TGTGCCAGTTACGGTCGGGGGATCGATAGCACAGATACGCAGTATTTT. Looking up the rest from reference TRBV19 and TRBJ2-3 gives the full variable domain: DGGITQSPKYLFRKEGQNVTLSCEQNLNHDAMYWYRQDPGQGLRLIYYSQIVNDFQKGDIAEGYSVSREKKESFPLTVTSAQKNPTAFYLCASYGRGIDSTDTQYFGPGTRLTVL.

This clonotype was picked up many times. This rearrangement joins TRBV20-1 to TRBJ2-4; tentatively, D is TRBD1 (6 bases). With 4 bases removed from V and 7 bases from J, the gap between germline ends came to 20 bases. This CDR3 contains 15 residues. Germline V CDR1 and CDR2: DFQATT, SNEGSKA (reference sequence). CDR3 in DNA: TGCAGTGCTACTCCCCTTGGGGGCCAGTTGAACATTCAGTACTTC. The encoded protein is CSATPLGGQLNIQYF.

This clonotype appeared many times. This chain joins TRBV9 and TRBJ2-1; D unresolved. This CDR3 comprises 13 residues. Trimming shortened V by 3 bases and J by 1 base, and 5 bases separated the two germline ends. The germline gives CDR1 SGDLS, CDR2 YYNGEE. The CDR3 sequence is CASSAISYNEQFF. The CDR3 nucleotides are TGTGCCAGCAGCGCCATTTCCTACAATGAGCAGTTCTTC. The full variable domain, its missing parts supplied by reference TRBV9 and TRBJ2-1, is DSGVTQTPKHLITATGQRVTLRCSPRSGDLSVYWYQQSLDQGLQFLIQYYNGEERAKGNILERFSAQQFPDLHSELNLSSLELGDSALYFCASSAISYNEQFFGPGTRLTVL.

This clonotype was seen a few times. This is likely a read error, given that the CDR3 carries no conserved phenylalanine or tryptophan at its end. The DNA is omitted, as the CDR3 cannot be located on it reliably, and the CDR3 follows TCRdb's listing. J is TRBJ2-3 and V is TRBV11-2; TRBD1 reflects the table's D call only, with no check against the DNA. CDR1 and CDR2 (germline): SGHAT, FQNNGV. The CDR3 region is 12 residues in length, termini included. CDR3: CASSLGWGAVCI.

This clonotype has ten or more counts. V gene TRBV7-2 combines with J gene TRBJ2-2; D gene ambiguous. V lost 6 bases and J 0 bases, leaving 5 bases between the germline ends. The CDR3 is made up of 13 amino acids. In germline, CDR1 is SGHTA, CDR2 FQGNSA. The CDR3 DNA is TGTGCCAGCAGTAGGACGAACACCGGGGAGCTGTTTTTT. Translating it yields CASSRTNTGELFF.

There are a few counts of this clonotype. The genes are TRBV27 and TRBJ2-5; D remains unclear. Trimming removed 2 bases from V and 4 bases from J, with 11 bases in between. This CDR3 has 14 residues. The germline gives CDR1 MNHEY, CDR2 SMNVEV (reference sequence). This CDR3 reads CASSLRANPETQYF. The CDR3 bases are TGTGCCAGCAGTTTAAGAGCCAATCCAGAGACCCAGTACTTC.

This clonotype came up many times. The chain links TRBV20-1 to TRBJ2-1; 8 bases agree with TRBD1. This CDR3 region has 13 residues. Germline lookup yields CDR1 DFQATT and CDR2 SNEGSKA (reference sequence). The CDR3 reads CTGPGQGAHEQFF. The CDR3 DNA reads TGCACTGGACCGGGTCAGGGGGCTCATGAGCAGTTCTTC.

This clonotype was detected a few times. V gene TRBV7-2 combines with J gene TRBJ1-2; D not certain. Trimming cost V 5 bases and J 6 bases, with 16 bases left between them. The CDR3 length is 14 residues. Germline V gene lookup returns CDR1 SGHTA and CDR2 FQGNSA. The CDR3 spells CASSARRGGNGYTF. CDR3 DNA: TGTGCCAGCAGCGCCCGCCGGGGAGGAAATGGCTACACCTTC.

In this sample, this clonotype turned up many times. This chain connects TRBV25-1 to TRBJ1-2, with 8 bases that match TRBD1. This CDR3 spans 15 amino acids. The V gene's germline CDR1 is MGHDK and CDR2 SYGVNS. J lost 2 bases, V lost 2 bases, and 4 bases had no gene match. CDR3 in DNA: TGTGCCAGCAGTGAACCTAACAGGGGGAACTATGGCTACACCTTC. This sequence encodes CASSEPNRGNYGYTF.

In its sample, this clonotype was seen a few times. The V gene is TRBV18, the J gene TRBJ2-1; 8 bases align to TRBD1. The germline CDR1 and CDR2 sequences are KGHSH and LQKENI. With 0 bases clipped from V and 9 bases from J, the junction kept 1 base outside the gene matches. This CDR3 contains 13 residues. The CDR3 sequence is CASSPPTGVEQFF. DNA of the CDR3: TGTGCCAGCTCACCACCGACAGGGGTTGAGCAGTTCTTC.

A remark on this clonotype: This may stem from a read error, because a much larger clone lies one nucleotide away. This chain joins TRBV18 and TRBJ2-5; D is perhaps TRBD1 or TRBD2 (5 bases each). This CDR3 is 14 amino acids long. The germline V gene encodes CDR1 KGHSH and CDR2 LQKENI. CDR3 amino acids: CASFSRGAGENQYF. CDR3 in DNA: TGTGCCAGCTTCTCGAGAGGGGCAGGCGAGAACCAGTACTTC.

This clonotype showed up many times. The chain employs TRBV12-3 or TRBV12-4 and TRBJ2-3; 14 bases are a match to TRBD2. The CDR3 loop spans 16 amino acids. V was clipped by 5 bases and J by 2 bases; unmatched bases: 3. The CDR3 reads CASSRLAGGHTDTQYF. The CDR3 nucleotides are TGTGCCAGCAGTCGACTAGCGGGGGGGCACACAGATACGCAGTATTTT.

This clonotype was recorded at least ten times. V gene TRBV24-1 combines with J gene TRBJ2-2; 12 bases align to TRBD1. V lost 4 bases, J lost 2 bases, and 13 bases stayed unmatched. Per germline, CDR1 KGHDR and CDR2 SFDVKD. The length of the CDR3 is 20 residues. The CDR3 sequence: CATSDPPGTGGDLNTGELFF. In DNA, the CDR3 is TGTGCCACCAGTGACCCCCCCGGGACAGGGGGCGACCTTAACACCGGGGAGCTGTTTTTT.

This clonotype was recorded a few times. The DNA of the CDR3 is TGCGCCAGCAGCCAAGTAGTCAGAGAAGAGACCCAGTACTTC. This translates into CASSQVVREETQYF. The chain uses TRBV4-1 and TRBJ2-5; D is undetermined. Deletions cut 1 base from V and 3 bases from J, with 9 bases between. Looked up from germline, CDR1 is MGHRA and CDR2 is YSYEKL. The CDR3 totals 14 residues.

This clonotype was detected many times. J is TRBJ2-2 and V is TRBV7-8; no clear D. Looked up from germline, CDR1 is SGHVS and CDR2 is FQNEAQ. The V end was cut by 2 bases, the J end by 0 bases, with 13 bases between. The CDR3 length is 17 residues. The CDR3 here is CASSLRKAGPNTGELFF. In DNA, the CDR3 is TGTGCCAGCAGCTTAAGAAAGGCAGGTCCGAACACCGGGGAGCTGTTTTTT. Full variable domain (outside the CDR3, taken from reference TRBV7-8 and TRBJ2-2): GAGVSQSPRYKVAKRGQDVALRCDPISGHVSLFWYQQALGQGPEFLTYFQNEAQLDKSGLPSDRFFAERPEGSVSTLKIQRTQQEDSAVYLCASSLRKAGPNTGELFFGEGSRLTVL.

The chain is built from TRBV4-2 and TRBJ2-2; 11 positions match TRBD2. The germline V gene has CDR1 LGHNA and CDR2 YNFKEQ. V shed 0 bases, J shed 3 bases, and the junction held 3 bases outside the gene matches. CDR3 length: 17 residues. The CDR3 bases are TGTGCCAGCAGCCAAGACAAACTAGCGGGGGACACCGGGGAGCTGTTTTTT. Its protein product is CASSQDKLAGDTGELFF.

This clonotype showed up just a few times. The CDR3 sequence: CSVDDRGKDEQYF. The CDR3, as DNA: TGCAGCGTCGACGACAGGGGCAAGGACGAGCAGTACTTC. J is TRBJ2-7 and V is TRBV29-1, with 8 bases identical to TRBD1. The CDR3 covers 13 residues. CDR1 and CDR2 (germline): SQVTM, ANQGSEA. J lost 5 bases, V lost 6 bases, and 9 bases had no gene match.

This clonotype came up a few times. The V call is TRBV5-6, the J call TRBJ1-5; D gene ambiguous. Germline CDR1 is SGHDT and CDR2 is YYEEEE. Trimming pared 3 bases from V and 7 bases from J, leaving 14 bases between. There are 14 residues in the CDR3. The CDR3 here is CASSSASSLQPQHF. The CDR3 nucleotides read TGTGCCAGCAGCTCAGCCTCGTCCTTGCAGCCCCAGCATTTT.

This clonotype was detected many times. V is TRBV28 and J is TRBJ1-1; TRBD1 matches 7 bases. The length of the CDR3 is 14 residues. With 2 bases clipped from V and 8 bases from J, the junction kept 8 bases outside the gene matches. Germline values: CDR1 MDHEN, CDR2 SYDVKM. In DNA form, the CDR3 reads TGTGCCAGCAGTTTAGGCGGGGACAGCGAGGAAGCTTTCTTT. It yields the protein CASSLGGDSEEAFF. The whole variable domain, filled in from reference TRBV28 and TRBJ1-1, reads DVKVTQSSRYLVKRTGEKVFLECVQDMDHENMFWYRQDPGLGLRLIYFSYDVKMKEKGDIPEGYSVSREKKERFSLILESASTNQTSMYLCASSLGGDSEEAFFGQGTRLTVV.

This clonotype was seen more than once but under ten times. The chain is built from TRBV25-1 and TRBJ2-5; D is tentatively TRBD1 or TRBD2 (5 bases each). The CDR3 length is 14 residues. Germline V gene sequence: CDR1 MGHDK, CDR2 SYGVNS. The germline V and J ends were trimmed by 3 bases and 3 bases, with 11 bases remaining between them. CDR3 loop: CASSETAAEETQYF. The DNA for the CDR3 is TGTGCCAGCAGTGAGACAGCGGCGGAAGAGACCCAGTACTTC.